This TCR beta chain appears in the sequencing data of a study of shared clonotypes between healthy human individuals. Notes on the study in general: Naive subsets typically showed greater estimated richness than memory subsets. Limitation of the genetic and exposure-history diversity represented came from the few donors.

CD8 cells regarded as naive lacked CD45RO, were positively chosen for CCR7, and omitted terminally differentiated effector memory CD45RA+ cells. The run depth of the assay was deep. Sorted-subset replicate PCR reactions contained about 200 ng DNA, corresponding to around 30,000 T cell genomes. Clones were sequenced by immunoSEQ multiplex PCR, and TCRdb holds only the in-frame ones, with some missing. Among around 2,000,000 clones, 93% were seen once, and the ten largest hold around 1.7%. The CDR3 spans 18 residues. The germline CDR1 and CDR2 sequences are MGHRA and YSYEKL. J gave up 0 bases and V 4 bases, and 8 bases lay outside the gene matches. Details on this clone: The antigen remains unidentified.

The chain is built from TRBV4-1 and TRBJ2-2, with 10 bases that match TRBD1. The TCR was taken from a man aged 18 to 29 in good health. Some clones in this sample may be carry-over from other donors' samples. Input material: naive CD8+ T cells from PBMCs. The CDR3 region is CASSLRDRGLANTGELFF. In DNA form, the CDR3 reads TGCGCCAGCAGCCTCCGGGACAGGGGCCTAGCGAACACCGGGGAGCTGTTTTTT.